The next 20 T cell receptor beta chains were all read from a single sample in a study of T cell clonality in common variable immunodeficiency (dated by TCRdb to the mid-2010s). The receptor library was made with the immunoSEQ multiplex PCR assay. In its TCRdb copy, this immuneACCESS table keeps in-frame sequences only and misses some clones. Where compared with another copy, unresolved V genes explain less than half of these, and the others have no known cause. The sample comprises about 52,000 clones, and every one was counted more than once. Together, the top ten hold roughly 3.4% of the sample. Sequencing was done on a sample of peripheral blood mononuclear cells. All receptors derive from a person between 18 and 69 years old in good health.

This clone was found many times. Read data end 3 residues before the CDR3 end; the end is taken from the germline J gene. The J gene is TRBJ2-1, the V gene TRBV19, with no clear D. CDR3 size: 12 residues. Germline V lookup: CDR1 LNHDA, CDR2 SQIVND (reference sequence). V lost 5 bases and J 4 bases, leaving 6 bases between the germline ends. Incomplete CDR3 DNA: TGTGCCAGTAGTGTTTCGTACAATGAG. It codes for CASSVSYNE. The whole CDR3 is CASSVSYNEQFF.

In this sample, this clone turned up many times. The observed sequence ends 3 residues before the CDR3 terminus, with the missing tail filled in from the germline J gene. V gene TRBV3-1 (or the pseudogene TRBV3-2) combines with J gene TRBJ2-3, with TRBD1 matching over 8 bases. CDR3 length equals 15 residues. Germline values: CDR1 LGHDT, CDR2 YNNKEL (reference sequence). The V segment lost 4 bases and the J segment 1 base; nucleotides outside the gene matches: 4. Incomplete CDR3 DNA: TGTGCCAGCAGCCCAGGACAGGGCCGCACAGATACG. As protein: CASSPGQGRTDT. The whole CDR3 reads CASSPGQGRTDTQYF.

This clone was detected ten times or more. Coverage ceases 3 residues before the CDR3 finishes, and the germline J gene fills in the end. The chain has TRBV20-1 and TRBJ2-2, with 10 positions matching TRBD2. V shed 6 bases, J shed 6 bases, and the junction held 7 bases outside the gene matches. This CDR3 comprises 14 residues. Germline loops: CDR1 DFQATT, CDR2 SNEGSKA (reference sequence). CDR3 sequence: CSASSGRAAGELFF. The part of the CDR3 DNA that was read is TGCAGTGCATCAAGCGGGAGGGCTGCCGGGGAG.

This clone was observed many times. The read ends 3 residues shy of where the CDR3 ends; the end is completed using the germline J gene. This sequence joins TRBV6-4 and TRBJ2-1; D is unclear. The V gene's germline CDR1 is MRHNA and CDR2 SNTAGT. The ends were cut back, 6 bases at V and 4 bases at J, with 10 bases in the middle. There are 13 residues in the CDR3. CDR3 in amino acids: CASSATYYNEQFF. The covered CDR3 bases are TGTGCCAGCAGCGCGACTTATTACAATGAG.

This clone was seen repeatedly, ten times or more. The read stops 3 residues short of the end of the CDR3; the missing end is completed from the germline J gene. The chain employs TRBV7-8 and TRBJ2-1; tentative D call: TRBD1 (5 bases). V lost 5 bases and J lost 5, with 13 bases in between. CDR3 length: 14 residues. From germline, CDR1 is SGHVS and CDR2 FQNEAQ. Incomplete CDR3 DNA: TGTGCCAGCAGCGGAGTAGGGGCCGACAATGAG. Its translation: CASSGVGADNE. The entire CDR3 protein reads CASSGVGADNEQFF.

This clone was recorded at least ten times. The CDR3 goes on 3 residues after the read ends, and that part is filled in from the germline J gene. The genes are TRBV29-1 and TRBJ2-3; D might be TRBD2 (5 bases). Trimming pared 2 bases from V and 0 bases from J, leaving 21 bases between. The germline gives CDR1 SQVTM, CDR2 ANQGSEA. The CDR3 spans 18 residues. CDR3 DNA, as far as it was read: TGCAGCGTTGAAAGGTTCGGCGGGTCACGTGCTAGCACAGATACG. It is translated as CSVERFGGSRASTDT. The complete CDR3 reads CSVERFGGSRASTDTQYF.

This clone was seen ten or more times. The CDR3 end falls 3 residues outside the read, so it is completed with the germline J gene. This chain joins TRBV5-1 and TRBJ1-1, with D possibly being TRBD1 (6 bases). The CDR3 loop spans 14 amino acids. The V gene's germline CDR1 is SGHRS and CDR2 YFSETQ. The V gene lost 4 bases and the J gene lost 1 base, with 11 bases spanning the gap. The sequenced CDR3 bases are TGCGCCAGCAGCACGGACAGAAAGAACACTGAA. Its protein is CASSTDRKNTE. The complete CDR3 protein is CASSTDRKNTEAFF.

This clone was observed many times. The CDR3 extends 3 residues past the end of the read, so its final part is completed from the germline J gene. The chain carries TRBV4-1 and TRBJ1-2; no clear D. CDR3 size: 13 residues. Trimming took 6 bases from V and 0 from J, leaving 8 bases between them. Germline loops: CDR1 MGHRA, CDR2 YSYEKL. CDR3 amino acids: CASSTSSNYGYTF. The CDR3 DNA, read in part, is TGCGCCAGCAGTACTAGCTCTAACTATGGC.

As for this clone: Read coverage stops 3 residues before the CDR3 terminus; the germline J gene supplies the remainder. J is TRBJ2-7 and V is TRBV11-1; 10 bases match TRBD1. The germline V gene encodes CDR1 SGHAT and CDR2 FQDESV (reference sequence). The CDR3 contains 14 residues. The trim removed 5 bases at V and 3 bases at J, leaving 4 bases unmatched. The CDR3 DNA, read in part, is TGTGCCAGCAGCCCTCGGGACAGGGGCTACGAG. Its translation: CASSPRDRGYE. The full CDR3 is CASSPRDRGYEQYF.

This clone was picked up many times. The read stops 3 residues short of the end of the CDR3; the missing end is completed from the germline J gene. The chain is built from TRBV20-1 and TRBJ2-1, with 7 bases fitting TRBD2. Per germline, CDR1 DFQATT and CDR2 SNEGSKA (reference sequence). The length of the CDR3 is 14 residues. Germline trimming cut 1 base from V and 3 bases from J; bases unmatched to any gene: 3. The CDR3 loop is CSARAPSGYNEQFF. The sequenced part of the CDR3 DNA is TGCAGTGCTAGAGCTCCTAGCGGCTACAATGAG.

In regard to this clone: The missing CDR3 end, 3 residues past where the read stops, is filled in from the germline J gene. This chain connects TRBV30 to TRBJ2-4, with 7 bases that match TRBD1. CDR3 size: 11 residues. The germline gives CDR1 GTSNPN, CDR2 SVGIG (reference sequence). CDR3 protein: CASDRVGGQYF. The DNA read from the CDR3 is TGTGCCTCCGACAGGGTCGGCGGT.

This clone has just a few counts. The DNA ends 3 residues before the CDR3 does, and the rest of the CDR3 is filled in from the germline J gene. The V call is TRBV29-1, the J call TRBJ2-1; 10 bases are a match to TRBD1. With 3 bases clipped from V and 6 bases from J, the junction kept 5 bases outside the gene matches. This CDR3 spans 14 amino acids. Germline CDR1 is SQVTM and CDR2 is ANQGSEA. The CDR3 sequence is CSVEGGTGANEQFF. The CDR3 bases that were read are TGCAGCGTTGAGGGGGGGACAGGGGCCAATGAG.

This clone occurred many times. Read coverage stops 3 residues before the CDR3 terminus; the germline J gene supplies the remainder. This chain uses TRBV6-1 with TRBJ2-1; 7 bases are a match to TRBD1. V was pared by 1 base and J by 8 bases, with 8 bases of the junction left unmatched. Germline loops: CDR1 MNHNS, CDR2 SASEGT. The CDR3 spans 15 residues. The sequenced CDR3 bases are TGTGCCAGCAGTGAAGGAACAGGGGCTTTCCATGAG. This translates into CASSEGTGAFHE. The whole CDR3 protein is CASSEGTGAFHEQFF.

Remarks on this clone: Read sequence stops 3 residues before the CDR3 end, and the germline J gene provides the missing end. The gene calls are TRBV6-1 and TRBJ1-2; D ambiguous. CDR1 MNHNS and CDR2 SASEGT come from the germline V gene. This CDR3 region has 17 residues. CDR3 bases read: TGTGCCAGCAGTGAACCTCTTCTTAGCGGGAGATTTTACGAC. Its protein product is CASSEPLLSGRFYD. In full, the CDR3 reads CASSEPLLSGRFYDYTF.

This clone was detected ten times or more. The missing CDR3 end, 3 residues past where the read stops, is filled in from the germline J gene. J is TRBJ2-7 and V is TRBV6-2 or TRBV6-3; D perhaps matches TRBD1 (6 bases). The CDR3 runs 15 residues. Deletions cut 7 bases from V and 2 bases from J, with 18 bases between. Germline V lookup: CDR1 MNHEY, CDR2 SVGEGT. Incomplete CDR3 DNA: TGTGCCAGCACGCCCAACAGGGTCGTCACCTACGAG. It yields the protein CASTPNRVVTYE. The full CDR3 protein is CASTPNRVVTYEQYF.

This clone has just a few counts. The sequenced fragment ends 3 residues before the CDR3 boundary, so the rest is inferred from the germline J gene. The chain employs TRBV11-3 and TRBJ1-4, with D unresolved. The germline V gene has CDR1 SGHNT and CDR2 YENEEA. The CDR3 is 15 amino acids. V was pared by 5 bases and J by 0 bases, with 10 bases between. Partial CDR3 DNA: TGTGCCAGCAGCCGAGCCGCCGCAACTAATGAAAAA. This translates into CASSRAAATNEK. Given in full, the CDR3 is CASSRAAATNEKLFF.

The table lists this clone with a few counts. The read gets to within 3 residues of the CDR3 end, and the germline J gene fills in the rest. V gene TRBV5-6 combines with J gene TRBJ2-5, with D possibly TRBD2 on 7 matching bases. The CDR3 contains 15 residues. Germline CDR1 is SGHDT and CDR2 is YYEEEE. V lost 3 bases, J lost 4 bases, and 16 bases lay in between. The CDR3 bases that were read are TGTGCCAGCAGCTCCCCGGCCGGGGGGCGAGAGACC. This sequence encodes CASSSPAGGRET. The complete CDR3 protein is CASSSPAGGRETQYF.

There are many counts of this clone. The read stops 3 residues short of the end of the CDR3; the missing end is completed from the germline J gene. The J gene is TRBJ2-1, the V gene TRBV6-4; 11 nucleotides match TRBD1. CDR1 MRHNA and CDR2 SNTAGT come from the germline V gene. This CDR3 has 14 residues. V trimming: 3 bases; J trimming: 6 bases; junction bases outside the gene matches: 1. The CDR3 is CASSEGTGGNEQFF. The sequenced CDR3 bases are TGTGCCAGCAGTGAAGGGACAGGGGGCAATGAG.

Remarks on this clone: The CDR3 end is not reached by the read, which stops 3 residues before it; the germline J gene fills it in. The chain employs TRBV30 and TRBJ2-4; no clear D. The V gene's germline CDR1 is GTSNPN and CDR2 SVGIG (reference sequence). The CDR3 has 13 residues. The CDR3 is CAWSVGIDQPQYF. CDR3 DNA (partial): TGTGCCTGGAGTGTGGGCATCGATCAGCCT.

The sample holds many counts of this clone. The read ends 3 residues before the CDR3 terminus; that terminus is restored from the germline J gene. The V gene is TRBV7-3, the J gene TRBJ2-3; 11 nucleotides line up with TRBD2. The CDR3 length is 15 residues. V dropped 3 bases and J dropped 6; count of bases not matched to a gene: 5. Germline-derived CDR1 and CDR2 are SGHTA and FQGTGA. The CDR3 region is CASSFLGLAGDTQYF. Partial CDR3 DNA: TGTGCCAGCAGCTTCCTAGGACTAGCGGGTGATACG.